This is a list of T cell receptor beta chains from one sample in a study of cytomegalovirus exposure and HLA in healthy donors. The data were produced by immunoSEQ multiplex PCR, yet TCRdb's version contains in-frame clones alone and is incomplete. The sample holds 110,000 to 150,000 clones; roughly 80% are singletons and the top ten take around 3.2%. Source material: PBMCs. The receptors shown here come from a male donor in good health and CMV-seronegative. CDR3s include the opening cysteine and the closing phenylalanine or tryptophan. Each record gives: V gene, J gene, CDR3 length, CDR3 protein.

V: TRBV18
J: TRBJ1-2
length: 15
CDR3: CASSPTVQSNYGYTF

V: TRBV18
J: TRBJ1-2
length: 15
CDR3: CASSPRDRGNYGYTF

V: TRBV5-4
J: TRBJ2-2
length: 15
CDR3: CASSPDRGGTGELFF

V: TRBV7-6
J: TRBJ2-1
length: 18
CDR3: CASSPLWVSSGRVDEQFF

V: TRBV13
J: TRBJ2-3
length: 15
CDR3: CASSLGTSGTDTQYF

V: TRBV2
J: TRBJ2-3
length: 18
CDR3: CASSAEGGLVLGTDTQYF

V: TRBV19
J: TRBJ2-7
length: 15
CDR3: CASSRGTGKSYEQYF

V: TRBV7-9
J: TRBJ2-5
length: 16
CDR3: CSSIGDGGRSMETQYF

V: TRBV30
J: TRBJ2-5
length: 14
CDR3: CAWSVRRGQETQYF

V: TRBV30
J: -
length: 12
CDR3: CAWSLTDYEQYF

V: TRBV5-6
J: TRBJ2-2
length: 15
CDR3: CASSLRGTFTGELFF

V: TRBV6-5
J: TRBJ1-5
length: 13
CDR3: CASSRRVLQPQHF

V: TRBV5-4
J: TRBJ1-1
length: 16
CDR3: CASSLEGQGGAAYAFF

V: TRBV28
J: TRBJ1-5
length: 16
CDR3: CASSSRGPRSNQPQHF

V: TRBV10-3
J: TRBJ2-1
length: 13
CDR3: CAISGTGYNEQFF

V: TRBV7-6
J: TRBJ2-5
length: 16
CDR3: CASSSPFRTDKETQYF

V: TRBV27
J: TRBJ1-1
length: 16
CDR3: CASSPRAGRGSTEAFF

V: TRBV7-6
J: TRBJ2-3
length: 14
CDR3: CASSLVGRQGPQYF

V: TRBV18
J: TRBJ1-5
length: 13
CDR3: CASSRDRNQPQHF

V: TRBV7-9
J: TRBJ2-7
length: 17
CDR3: CASSFRTGSSVSYEQYF

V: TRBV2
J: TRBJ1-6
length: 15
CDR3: CASTPTGEKYSPLHF

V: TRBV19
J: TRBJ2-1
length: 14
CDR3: CASSLDSFYNEQFF

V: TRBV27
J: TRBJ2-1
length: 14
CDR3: CASRPLGGTDEQFF

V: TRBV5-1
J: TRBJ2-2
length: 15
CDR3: CASSPRGVGTGELFF

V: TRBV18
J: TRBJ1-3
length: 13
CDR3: CASSPSSGNTIYF

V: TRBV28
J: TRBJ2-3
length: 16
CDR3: CASSLFGGSRTDTQYF